The following is a T cell receptor beta chain sequence with its context. Its antigen is unknown. These data originate in a study of T cells expressing NK-cell markers. Study-wide background: Each TCR beta repertoire originated in sorted T cells that were CD3+CD56+NKG2C+, CD3+CD56+NKG2C- or CD3+CD56-NKG2C+. Study-wide results and limits: There were several donors in whom these clonotypes also led the CD3+CD56-NKG2C+ fraction. Dominant NKG2C+ clonotypes in six donors made up roughly 1.0-7.0% of CD8+ T cells.

5'RACE template switching with UMIs produced the TCR beta cDNA. TCRdb processed the 5' RACE reads again and assigns one entry to each CDR3 protein, with no DNA. In total, the table holds around 380,000 distinct CDR3 sequences. There are 16 residues in the CDR3. Germline lookup yields CDR1 SGHVS and CDR2 FQNEAQ. This receptor was identified in a woman between 50 and 59 years old in good health. The sample consisted of blood T cells: a sorted CD56 or NKG2C T cell subset, CD4+ or CD8+ T cells, or bulk PBMC T cells (not recorded which). This chain links TRBV7-8 with TRBJ2-3. CDR3 region: CASSLSRVAVTDTQYF.